These 16 T cell receptor beta chains came from one sample sequenced in a study of graft-versus-host responses after intestinal transplantation. Profiling relied on immunoSEQ multiplex PCR, and the TCRdb table lists in-frame clones only, not all of them. The sample holds over 60,000 clones, under 90% seen once. Processing was applied to graft tissue in order to liberate intraepithelial and lamina propria lymphocytes. The source material was ileum tissue, sampled less than 400 days after transplant. The receptors stem from a human patient who received an intestinal transplant, so some T cells may come from the graft donor.

This clone was recorded once. V usage is TRBV5-5 and J usage is TRBJ2-2, with D perhaps matching TRBD1 or TRBD2 (5 bases each). Trimming took 0 bases from V and 1 from J, leaving 10 bases between them. CDR3 length: 16 amino acids. Germline V lookup: CDR1 SGHKS, CDR2 YYEKEE (reference sequence). CDR3 nucleotides: TGTGCCAGCAGCTTGGAGAGGGGATGGAACACCGGGGAGCTGTTTTTT. This gives the protein CASSLERGWNTGELFF.

The chain employs TRBV28 and TRBJ1-2; the match to TRBD1 covers 10 bases. This CDR3 contains 16 residues. Germline CDR1 and CDR2: MDHEN and SYDVKM. V dropped 7 bases and J dropped 5; count of bases not matched to a gene: 13. CDR3 sequence: CASTGDRGGIGYGYTF. The CDR3 bases are TGTGCCAGCACAGGGGACAGGGGAGGTATTGGGTATGGCTACACCTTC.

The chain joins TRBV9 to TRBJ2-5; possibly TRBD1 for D (6 bases). The V end was cut by 7 bases, the J end by 1 base, with 11 bases between. Germline V lookup: CDR1 SGDLS, CDR2 YYNGEE. CDR3 length: 13 residues. The CDR3 protein is CASSDSLQETQYF. The CDR3 nucleotides are TGTGCCAGCTCGGACAGTCTCCAAGAGACCCAGTACTTC.

The chain links TRBV2 to TRBJ1-1; D unclear. CDR3 length: 15 residues. V shed 2 bases and J shed 1 base, with 11 bases lying between them. Germline values: CDR1 SNHLY, CDR2 FYNNEI. The CDR3 DNA reads as TGTGCCAGCAGTGAACCTTTCGGGCCGAACACTGAAGCTTTCTTT. Its translation is CASSEPFGPNTEAFF.

The rearrangement links TRBV11-2 to TRBJ2-1; no clear D gene. The V gene's germline CDR1 is SGHAT and CDR2 FQNNGV. The CDR3 runs to 15 residues. V lost 5 bases and J lost 0, with 11 bases in between. The CDR3 reads CASSTWESSYNEQFF. CDR3 bases: TGTGCCAGCAGCACTTGGGAATCCTCCTACAATGAGCAGTTCTTC. Together with reference TRBV11-2 and TRBJ2-1, the CDR3 gives the full variable domain: EAGVAQSPRYKIIEKRQSVAFWCNPISGHATLYWYQQILGQGPKLLIQFQNNGVVDDSQLPKDRFSAERLKGVDSTLKIQPAKLEDSAVYLCASSTWESSYNEQFFGPGTRLTVL.

V and J are TRBV19 and TRBJ2-1; TRBD2 might be the D (6 bases). Germline V lookup: CDR1 LNHDA, CDR2 SQIVND (reference sequence). The V gene lost 3 bases and the J gene lost 4 bases, with 16 bases spanning the gap. This CDR3 spans 16 amino acids. CDR3 sequence reads: CASSIKSGTEYNEQFF. In DNA form, the CDR3 reads TGTGCCAGTAGTATTAAATCCGGGACTGAATACAATGAGCAGTTCTTC.

This clone was picked up one time. The chain uses TRBV4-1 and TRBJ1-1, with TRBD1 identical over 10 bases. J was trimmed by 5 bases and V by 8 bases; bases with no gene match: 8. The germline V gene encodes CDR1 MGHRA and CDR2 YSYEKL. The CDR3 is 14 residues long. CDR3 DNA sequence: TGCGCCAGCGCCAGGGGACAGGGGAGGACTGAAGCTTTCTTT. This gives the protein CASARGQGRTEAFF.

The V gene is TRBV10-1, the J gene TRBJ1-3; D gene unclear. From germline, CDR1 is WNHNN and CDR2 SYGVQD (reference sequence). The CDR3 is 13 amino acids. The V gene lost 6 bases and the J gene lost 4 bases, with 10 bases spanning the gap. Written as DNA, the CDR3 is TGCGCCAGCAGGCGTCCGGGAGGAAACACCATATATTTT. Protein sequence: CASRRPGGNTIYF.

The chain links TRBV4-1 to TRBJ2-5, with unresolved D. The CDR3 runs 14 residues. The germline gives CDR1 MGHRA, CDR2 YSYEKL. Trimming took off 1 base at V and 5 bases at J, with 11 bases between the two ends. This CDR3 is CASSQGAVRETQYF. DNA for the CDR3: TGCGCCAGCAGCCAAGGGGCGGTCCGGGAGACCCAGTACTTC.

This chain links TRBV18 with TRBJ1-1, with a tentative D call TRBD1 (6 bases). Germline V gives CDR1 KGHSH, CDR2 LQKENI. The length of the CDR3 is 13 residues. V was shortened by 2 bases and J by 5 bases, with 9 bases between the two germline ends. This CDR3 is CASSPDRMTEAFF. DNA for the CDR3: TGTGCCAGCTCACCAGACAGGATGACTGAAGCTTTCTTT.

This clone was seen a single time. This sequence joins TRBV6-1 and TRBJ1-2; 8 bases line up with TRBD1. Germline values: CDR1 MNHNS, CDR2 SASEGT. The trim removed 4 bases at V and 2 bases at J, leaving 6 bases unmatched. The CDR3 covers 15 residues. CDR3 nucleotides: TGTGCCAGCAGTGTCGGGACAGGCAAGAACTATGGCTACACCTTC. Its protein is CASSVGTGKNYGYTF.

CDR3 protein: CASSLRGGGGARTEAFF. CDR3 nucleotide sequence: TGTGCCAGCAGCCTACGGGGCGGCGGGGGGGCGCGGACTGAAGCTTTCTTT. This chain links TRBV7-9 with TRBJ1-1, with D tentatively TRBD1 (6 bases). The V and J ends lost 5 bases and 5 bases respectively, with 24 bases between them. From germline, CDR1 is SEHNR and CDR2 FQNEAQ (reference sequence). The CDR3 loop spans 17 amino acids.

The chain is built from TRBV21-1 and TRBJ1-5; TRBD1 is taken as the D call from the table, unchecked against the DNA. TRBV21-1 is shown as a pseudogene. The CDR3 is made up of 14 amino acids. The CDR3 region is CASSKRGKEQPQHF. Written as DNA, the CDR3 is TGTGCCAGCAGCAAAAGGGGGAAAGAGCAGCCCCAGCATTTT.

This chain joins TRBV5-4 and TRBJ1-1; perhaps TRBD1 as D (5 bases). Trimming took off 3 bases at V and 6 bases at J, with 12 bases between the two ends. Germline CDR1 SGHNT, CDR2 YYREEE (reference sequence). There are 13 residues in the CDR3. DNA for the CDR3: TGTGCCAGCAGCTATGGGACTGTCCCTGAAGCTTTCTTT. This translates into CASSYGTVPEAFF.

The chain is built from TRBV5-6 and TRBJ1-5; D is possibly TRBD1 (5 bases). The CDR3 is 14 amino acids. The V gene lost 1 base and the J gene lost 2 bases, with 7 bases spanning the gap. In germline, CDR1 is SGHDT, CDR2 YYEEEE. The CDR3 region is CASSLWGGNQPQHF. The CDR3 region has the DNA TGTGCCAGCAGCTTGTGGGGGGGCAATCAGCCCCAGCATTTT.

This chain connects TRBV5-1 to TRBJ1-6; the match to TRBD1 covers 7 bases. Per germline, CDR1 SGHRS and CDR2 YFSETQ. The V gene end was trimmed by 4 bases and the J gene end by 3 bases; junction bases not matched to a gene: 7. The CDR3 length is 16 residues. CDR3 in amino acids: CASSPRQGNYNSPLHF. CDR3 DNA sequence: TGCGCCAGCAGCCCCCGACAGGGAAACTATAATTCACCCCTCCACTTT.